The present T cell receptor beta chain was sequenced within a study of T cell repertoires in cytomegalovirus infection. The CDR3 has 13 amino acids. From germline, CDR1 is MNHEY and CDR2 SMNVEV (reference sequence). Trimming left V 5 bases short and J 7 bases short, with 15 bases between. TCRdb called the reads again in MiXCR, with one record for every CDR3 protein. The sample holds fewer than 1,000,000 distinct CDR3 sequences; roughly a third are singletons and the top ten take 10% to 15%. This clonotype appeared a few times. The antigen is unknown. The TCR comes from a human donor in good health (CMV status not recorded). Some clones in this sample may be carry-over from other donors' samples. Source: cultured CD8+ T cells from PBMCs, taken from culture after CMV antigen stimulation. V gene TRBV27 combines with J gene TRBJ2-7; D is possibly TRBD2 (5 bases). CDR3 region: CASSPGVFGEQYF. CDR3 sequence (DNA): TGTGCCAGCAGTCCCGGGGTATTTGGGGAGCAGTACTTC.